These 18 T cell receptor beta chains came from one sample sequenced in a study of cytomegalovirus exposure and HLA in healthy donors. Both 60 Vbeta primers and 13 Jbeta primers went into the PCR. Profiled with immunoSEQ multiplex PCR; TCRdb holds only in-frame clones, not every one. Seen here are about 140,000 clones, 70% to 85% observed once, and the top ten hold 1.4% to 1.5%. The sample was PBMCs. The receptors were gathered from a man younger than 40 in good health and CMV-seropositive.

The chain carries TRBV27 and TRBJ1-5; no reliable D call. Per germline, CDR1 MNHEY and CDR2 SMNVEV (reference sequence). V was trimmed by 2 bases and J by 5 bases, leaving 10 bases between them. The CDR3 spans 14 residues. CDR3 residues: CASSLKQIDQPQHF. CDR3 sequence (DNA): TGTGCCAGCAGTTTAAAACAGATCGATCAGCCCCAGCATTTT.

This chain links TRBV6-5 with TRBJ1-5; 8 bases fit TRBD1. Germline CDR1 MNHEY, CDR2 SVGAGI. Unmatched junction bases numbered 7, after V lost 7 bases and J lost 5 bases. This CDR3 spans 14 amino acids. Written as DNA, the CDR3 is TGTGCCAGCACCTGGACAGGGTTAGATCAGCCCCAGCATTTT. Translation gives CASTWTGLDQPQHF.

V is TRBV30 and J is TRBJ2-5; the D gene is possibly TRBD2 (6 bases). The better agreement between TRBJ2-7 and the DNA end casts doubt on the J call. The germline CDR1 and CDR2 sequences are GTSNPN and SVGIG (reference sequence). CDR3 size: 14 residues. The CDR3 protein is CAWSVGGAYSEQYF. The CDR3 bases are TGTGCCTGGAGTGTCGGAGGGGCGTACAGCGAGCAGTACTTC.

The rearrangement joins TRBV11-3 to TRBJ2-5, with 9 bases lining up with TRBD1. Unmatched junction bases numbered 8, after V lost 4 bases and J lost 2 bases. The CDR3 runs 16 residues. CDR1 and CDR2 from the germline V gene are SGHNT and YENEEA. DNA of the CDR3: TGTGCCAGCAGCTGGGGACAGGGCAAAAATCAAGAGACCCAGTACTTC. Its protein is CASSWGQGKNQETQYF. Filled out from reference TRBV11-3 and TRBJ2-5, the complete variable domain reads EAGVVQSPRYKIIEKKQPVAFWCNPISGHNTLYWYLQNLGQGPELLIRYENEEAVDDSQLPKDRFSAERLKGVDSTLKIQPAELGDSAVYLCASSWGQGKNQETQYFGPGTRLLVL.

This clone turned up a few times. The gene calls are TRBV28 and TRBJ1-4; 7 bases map to TRBD1. Germline V gene data show CDR1 as MDHEN and CDR2 as SYDVKM. The CDR3 sequence is 14 residues long. Losses at the gene ends were 6 bases for V and 7 bases for J; bases not matched to a gene: 8. The CDR3 here is CASRRLTGTEKLFF. DNA of the CDR3: TGTGCCAGCAGACGACTGACAGGGACTGAAAAACTGTTTTTT.

The chain joins TRBV6-1 to TRBJ1-1; TRBD1 matches 9 bases. The CDR3 loop spans 13 amino acids. V dropped 6 bases and J dropped 7; count of bases not matched to a gene: 6. Germline V lookup: CDR1 MNHNS, CDR2 SASEGT. CDR3 loop: CASSTTGGNEAFF. CDR3 nucleotides: TGTGCCAGCAGCACGACAGGGGGTAATGAAGCTTTCTTT.

The chain joins TRBV19 to TRBJ1-1; TRBD1 matches at 9 bases. The CDR3 has 17 residues. Trimming took 4 bases from V and 5 from J; bases not matched to a gene: 14. Germline V gene data show CDR1 as LNHDA and CDR2 as SQIVND (reference sequence). CDR3 nucleotides: TGTGCCAGTAGTACGCGACAGGGGGTGGAAGGAAGGACTGAAGCTTTCTTT. It specifies CASSTRQGVEGRTEAFF.

The gene calls are TRBV2 and TRBJ1-3; D perhaps matches TRBD1 (5 bases). CDR3 size: 15 residues. V was trimmed by 7 bases and J by 0 bases, leaving 13 bases between them. The germline gives CDR1 SNHLY, CDR2 FYNNEI. The CDR3 nucleotides are TGTGCCAGCAACCTGGACACTGTCTCTGGAAACACCATATATTTT. The encoded protein is CASNLDTVSGNTIYF.

This chain links TRBV10-3 with TRBJ2-5, with 7 bases lining up with TRBD1. The CDR3 has 13 residues. V lost 0 bases, J lost 5 bases, and 0 bases stayed unmatched. The germline gives CDR1 ENHRY, CDR2 SYGVKD. The chain's CDR3 is CAISESTGETQYF. The DNA of the CDR3 is TGTGCCATCAGTGAGTCGACAGGGGAGACCCAGTACTTC.

The chain recombines TRBV18 with TRBJ2-1; 9 bases line up with TRBD1. CDR3 length: 14 amino acids. V was clipped by 6 bases and J by 6 bases; unmatched bases: 6. Germline V gene lookup returns CDR1 KGHSH and CDR2 LQKENI. The CDR3 loop is CASSGQGDTNEQFF. For the CDR3, the DNA is TGTGCCAGCTCGGGACAGGGCGACACCAATGAGCAGTTCTTC.

The chain carries TRBV5-1 and TRBJ2-1, with 7 bases identical to TRBD1. CDR1 SGHRS and CDR2 YFSETQ come from the germline V gene. The V gene end was trimmed by 4 bases and the J gene end by 6 bases; junction bases not matched to a gene: 7. The CDR3 covers 14 residues. In nucleotides, the CDR3 is TGCGCCAGCAGCCTACAGGCAGGGGGCAATGAGCAGTTCTTC. It encodes CASSLQAGGNEQFF.

The chain combines TRBV19 with TRBJ2-2; 9 bases agree with TRBD1. Germline values: CDR1 LNHDA, CDR2 SQIVND (reference sequence). V gave up 0 bases and J gave up 5 bases; unmatched junction bases: 4. This CDR3 spans 16 amino acids. The CDR3 loop reads CASSIDRDRETGELFF. The DNA for the CDR3 is TGTGCCAGTAGTATAGATCGGGACAGGGAGACCGGGGAGCTGTTTTTT.

The chain links TRBV27 to TRBJ2-7, with D tentatively TRBD1 (6 bases). The germline V and J ends were trimmed by 3 bases and 3 bases, with 12 bases remaining between them. The CDR3 contains 14 residues. Per germline, CDR1 MNHEY and CDR2 SMNVEV (reference sequence). DNA for the CDR3: TGTGCCAGCAGTTTCGGACAGTACCTCTACGAGCAGTACTTC. This codes for CASSFGQYLYEQYF.

The genes are TRBV30 and TRBJ2-5, with a tentative D call TRBD2 (7 bases). CDR1 is GTSNPN and CDR2 is SVGIG in the germline V gene (reference sequence). The CDR3 has 13 amino acids. V gave up 5 bases and J gave up 5 bases, with 15 bases separating them. The CDR3 sequence: CAWSGGARETQYF. The CDR3, as DNA: TGTGCCTGGTCTGGGGGGGCCCGGGAGACCCAGTACTTC.

This rearrangement joins TRBV25-1 to TRBJ1-4; perhaps TRBD1 as D (6 bases). The V and J ends lost 5 bases and 11 bases respectively, with 18 bases between them. The CDR3 runs to 14 residues. Germline lookup yields CDR1 MGHDK and CDR2 SYGVNS. The CDR3 loop is CASSRYPAGEKLFF. The CDR3 nucleotides are TGTGCCAGCAGTCGATATCCGGCAGGGGAGAAACTGTTTTTT.

This chain joins TRBV27 and TRBJ2-7, with D perhaps TRBD2 (5 bases). CDR1 is MNHEY, CDR2 SMNVEV, per germline (reference sequence). The CDR3 spans 13 residues. V lost 4 bases, J lost 6 bases, and 13 bases lay in between. DNA for the CDR3: TGTGCCAGCAGTTGGAGAGAGGGCGCCGAGCAGTACTTC. This gives the protein CASSWREGAEQYF.

This clone was detected a few times. The chain couples TRBV7-8 to TRBJ2-2; 8 bases are shared with TRBD1. This CDR3 comprises 15 residues. Germline assignment: CDR1 SGHVS and CDR2 FQNEAQ. The ends lost 4 bases at V and 5 bases at J; junction bases unmatched: 6. CDR3 in DNA: TGTGCCAGCAGCTCCTGGACAGGGCGGACCGGGGAGCTGTTTTTT. Encoded protein: CASSSWTGRTGELFF.

V and J are TRBV30 and TRBJ1-4; 7 nucleotides match TRBD1. This CDR3 spans 14 amino acids. Germline trimming cut 0 bases from V and 8 bases from J; bases unmatched to any gene: 6. Germline CDR1 and CDR2: GTSNPN and SVGIG (reference sequence). The CDR3 spells CAWSVRGGGEKLFF. In DNA form, the CDR3 reads TGTGCCTGGAGTGTGAGAGGGGGCGGGGAAAAACTGTTTTTT.